The rows below give T cell receptor beta chains drawn from one sample of a study of T cell responses to AZD1222 COVID-19 vaccine. This table comes from immunoSEQ multiplex PCR, and its TCRdb copy is limited to in-frame clones, with some not included. The sample holds over 150,000 clones, 90% seen once. Sequencing was performed on peripheral blood, taken on day 0 of AZD1222 vaccination. The receptors shown here come from an adult in good health. Both conserved end residues are part of each CDR3. D genes are given only for firm matches. Size values are once, few and many counts, or a class for expanded clones, and some rows have none.

>few|NA|TRBV5-1|TRBJ1-1
TGCGCCAGCAGCTTGGTAAAGGGTGAAGGCACTGAAGCTTTCTTT
CASSLVKGEGTEAFF
>NA|TRBD1|TRBV19|TRBJ1-5
TGTGCCAGTAGTTCCAGGACAGGGGTTTTGGCCCAGCATTTT
CASSSRTGVLAQHF
>NA|NA|TRBV11-1|TRBJ2-5
TGTGCCAGCGCCGTGGGTCCGGGGGAGACCCAGTACTTC
CASAVGPGETQYF
>NA|TRBD1|TRBV10-3|TRBJ1-5
TGTGCCATCAGTGAGGGACAGGATATGAATCAGCCCCAGCATTTT
CAISEGQDMNQPQHF
>NA|NA|TRBV6-6|TRBJ1-2
TGTGCCAGCAGTTACCTGCGGAGCAGGGATTACTATGGCTACACCTTC
CASSYLRSRDYYGYTF
>NA|NA|TRBV19|TRBJ1-1
TGTGCCAGTAGTATAGGGCAGATAGAAGCTTTCTTT
CASSIGQIEAFF
>NA|TRBD1|TRBV7-9|TRBJ1-1
TGTGCCAGCAGCGAACGGGACAGTCCCGAAGCTTTCTTT
CASSERDSPEAFF
>NA|NA|TRBV6-5|TRBJ1-2
TGTGCCAGCAGTTACTTCCAGGGTCCTGGTGGCTACACCTTC
CASSYFQGPGGYTF
>NA|NA|TRBV10-3|TRBJ2-7
TGTGCCATCAGTGGTCTGGGCAGCTCCTACGAGCAGTACTTC
CAISGLGSSYEQYF
>NA|TRBD1|TRBV5-3|TRBJ2-7
TGTGCCAGAAGCAACCTGGGACAGGGGAATTTTGTCTGTTACTTC
CARSNLGQGNFVCYF
>NA|NA|TRBV20-1|TRBJ2-7
TGCAGTGCCGGAGCACAGCAGTACTTC
CSAGAQQYF
>NA|NA|TRBV12-5|TRBJ1-1
TGTGCTAGTGGTTTGGTCCGGAGAACAGGCTCCGGGCAGAACACTGAAGCTTTCTTT
CASGLVRRTGSGQNTEAFF
>NA|NA|TRBV6-2/TRBV6-3|TRBJ1-5
TGTGCCAGCAGTTACTCGGGGTTAAGCAATCAGCCCCAGCATTTT
CASSYSGLSNQPQHF
>NA|TRBD1|TRBV27|TRBJ2-3
TGTGCCAGCAGTTTTTGGGGACAGAGCACAGATACGCAGTATTTT
CASSFWGQSTDTQYF
>NA|TRBD1|TRBV29-1|TRBJ2-7
TGCAGCGTTACGACAGGGGGCTTTCCCTACGAGCAGTACTTC
CSVTTGGFPYEQYF